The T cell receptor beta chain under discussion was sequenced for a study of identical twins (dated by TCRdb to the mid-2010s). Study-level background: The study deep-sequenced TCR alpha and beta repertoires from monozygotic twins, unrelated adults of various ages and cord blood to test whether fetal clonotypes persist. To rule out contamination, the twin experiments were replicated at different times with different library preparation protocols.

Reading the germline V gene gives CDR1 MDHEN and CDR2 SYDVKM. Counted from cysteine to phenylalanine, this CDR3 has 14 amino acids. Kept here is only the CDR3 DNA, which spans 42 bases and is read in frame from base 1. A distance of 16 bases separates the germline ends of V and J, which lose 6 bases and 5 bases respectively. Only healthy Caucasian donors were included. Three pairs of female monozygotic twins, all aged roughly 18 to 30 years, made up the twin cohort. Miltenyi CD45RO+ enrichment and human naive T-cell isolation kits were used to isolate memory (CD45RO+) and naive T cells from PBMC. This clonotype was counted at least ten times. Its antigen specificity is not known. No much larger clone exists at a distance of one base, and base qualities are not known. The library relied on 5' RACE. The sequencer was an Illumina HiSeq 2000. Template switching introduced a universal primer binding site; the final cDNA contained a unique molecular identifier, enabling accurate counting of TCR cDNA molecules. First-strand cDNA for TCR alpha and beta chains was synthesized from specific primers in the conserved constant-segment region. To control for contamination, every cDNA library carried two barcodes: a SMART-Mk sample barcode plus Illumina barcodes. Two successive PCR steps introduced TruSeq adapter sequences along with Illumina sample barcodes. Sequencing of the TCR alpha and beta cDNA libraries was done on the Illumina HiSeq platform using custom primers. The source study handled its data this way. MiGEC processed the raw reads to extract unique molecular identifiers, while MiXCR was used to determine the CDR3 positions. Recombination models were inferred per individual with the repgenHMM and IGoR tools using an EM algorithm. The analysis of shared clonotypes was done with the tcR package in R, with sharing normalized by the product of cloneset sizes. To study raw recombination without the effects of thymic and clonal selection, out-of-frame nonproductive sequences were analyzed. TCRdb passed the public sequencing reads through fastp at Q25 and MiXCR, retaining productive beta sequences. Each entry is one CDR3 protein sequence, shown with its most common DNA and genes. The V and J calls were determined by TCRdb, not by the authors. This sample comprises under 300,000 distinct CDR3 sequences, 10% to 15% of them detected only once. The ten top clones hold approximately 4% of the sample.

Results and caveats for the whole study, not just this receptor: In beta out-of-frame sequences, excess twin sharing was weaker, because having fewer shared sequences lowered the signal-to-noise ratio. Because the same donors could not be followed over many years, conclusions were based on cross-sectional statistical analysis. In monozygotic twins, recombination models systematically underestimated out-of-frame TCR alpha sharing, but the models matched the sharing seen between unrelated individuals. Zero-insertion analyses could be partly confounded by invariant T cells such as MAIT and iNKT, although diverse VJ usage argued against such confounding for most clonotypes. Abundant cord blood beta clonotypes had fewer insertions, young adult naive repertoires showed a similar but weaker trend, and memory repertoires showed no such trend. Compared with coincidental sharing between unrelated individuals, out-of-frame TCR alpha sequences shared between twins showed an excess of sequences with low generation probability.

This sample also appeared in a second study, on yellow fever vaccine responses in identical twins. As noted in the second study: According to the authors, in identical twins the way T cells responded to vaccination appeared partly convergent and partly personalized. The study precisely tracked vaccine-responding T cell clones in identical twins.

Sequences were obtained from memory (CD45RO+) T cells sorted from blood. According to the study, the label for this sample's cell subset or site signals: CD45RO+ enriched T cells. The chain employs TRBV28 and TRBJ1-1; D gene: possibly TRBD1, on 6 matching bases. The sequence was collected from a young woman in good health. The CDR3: CASRLDGTPTEAFF. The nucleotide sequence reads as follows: TGTGCCAGCAGGTTAGATGGGACACCGACTGAAGCTTTCTTT.